The sequence of this T cell receptor beta chain was determined in a study of metastatic and nonmetastatic thyroid tumors. Study context: Malignant and benign thyroid patients had repertoires compared in peripheral blood and tumor or nodule tissue. Study-wide results and limits: Benign nodules were reported to have significantly lower TCR beta diversity than malignant thyroid tumors, in blood and tumor.

There are 15 residues in the CDR3. V was clipped by 6 bases and J by 1 base; unmatched bases: 2. Germline assignment: CDR1 SNHLY and CDR2 FYNNEI. Patients were all untreated before their thyroid surgery. In the authors' workflow: It was from CDR3 differences across clinicopathological groups that a distant-metastasis classifier for papillary thyroid cancer was built. TCRdb reprocessed the PCR reads using MiXCR. These V and J calls are TCRdb output, not the study's own analysis. The sample has fewer than 25,000 clones, around 25% seen once. Comment on this clone: Its specificity is not known.

This receptor was obtained from a male donor with papillary thyroid cancer or a benign thyroid nodule (not recorded which). Some clones in this sample may be carry-over from other donors' samples. The sequenced sample was blood. J is TRBJ2-2 and V is TRBV2, with 10 positions matching TRBD2. CDR3 in DNA: TGTGCCAGCAGGACTAGCGGGTTGAACACCGGGGAGCTGTTTTTT. Translating gives CASRTSGLNTGELFF.